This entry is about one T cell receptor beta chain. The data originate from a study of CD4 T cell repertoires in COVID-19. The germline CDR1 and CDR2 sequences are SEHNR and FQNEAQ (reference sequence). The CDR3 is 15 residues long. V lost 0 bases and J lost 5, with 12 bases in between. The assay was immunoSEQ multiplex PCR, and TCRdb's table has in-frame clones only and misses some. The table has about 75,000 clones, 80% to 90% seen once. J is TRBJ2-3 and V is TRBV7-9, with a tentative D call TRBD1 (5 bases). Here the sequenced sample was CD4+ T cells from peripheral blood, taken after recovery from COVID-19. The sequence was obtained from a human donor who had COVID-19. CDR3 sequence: CASSLAGDYVDTQYF. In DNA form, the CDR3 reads TGTGCCAGCAGCTTAGCAGGGGATTATGTAGATACGCAGTATTTT.